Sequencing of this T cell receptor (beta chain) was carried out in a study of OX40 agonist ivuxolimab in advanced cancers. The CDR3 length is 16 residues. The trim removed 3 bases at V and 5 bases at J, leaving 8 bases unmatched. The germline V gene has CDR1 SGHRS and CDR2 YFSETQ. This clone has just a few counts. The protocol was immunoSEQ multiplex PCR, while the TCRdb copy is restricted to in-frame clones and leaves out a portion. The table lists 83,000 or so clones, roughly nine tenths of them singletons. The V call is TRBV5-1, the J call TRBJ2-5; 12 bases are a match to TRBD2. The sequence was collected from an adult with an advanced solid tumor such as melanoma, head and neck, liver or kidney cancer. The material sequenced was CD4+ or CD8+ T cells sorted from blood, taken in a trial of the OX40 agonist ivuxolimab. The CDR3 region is CASSSRLAGVKETQYF. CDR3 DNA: TGCGCCAGCAGCTCCAGACTAGCGGGAGTGAAGGAGACCCAGTACTTC.